The 8 T cell receptor beta chains reported below all come from one sample, sequenced in a study of T cells after yellow fever vaccination. TCRdb itself ran the 5' RACE reads through MiXCR, one entry per CDR3 protein. There are about 550,000 distinct CDR3 sequences in the sample; less than 20% occur only once, and roughly an eighth lies in the top ten. This sample comprised PBMCs, obtained 15 days after the yellow fever booster vaccination. Every receptor here comes from a man younger than 45 who received the YFV17D yellow fever vaccine.

The chain carries TRBV20-1 and TRBJ2-2; D might be TRBD1 or TRBD2, each matching 5 bases. Germline loops: CDR1 DFQATT, CDR2 SNEGSKA (reference sequence). This CDR3 comprises 16 residues. V lost 7 bases, J lost 1 base, and 19 bases lay in between. In DNA, the CDR3 is TGCAGTGACACCCGGGACGGGCGGTGGAACACCGGGGAGCTGTTTTTT. Translating it yields CSDTRDGRWNTGELFF.

This chain joins TRBV5-1 and TRBJ2-2; D possibly corresponds to TRBD1 (5 bases). This CDR3 is 16 amino acids long. Trimming removed 4 bases at V and 7 bases at J, with 20 bases between. CDR1 and CDR2 from the germline V gene are SGHRS and YFSETQ. DNA for the CDR3: TGCGCCAGCAGCCAAGGGGCTTCCGAGCAGATCGGGGAGCTGTTTTTT. Its protein product is CASSQGASEQIGELFF. The complete variable domain, with remaining parts taken from reference TRBV5-1 and TRBJ2-2, reads KAGVTQTPRYLIKTRGQQVTLSCSPISGHRSVSWYQQTPGQGLQFLFEYFSETQRNKGNFPGRFSGRQFSNSRSEMNVSTLELGDSALYLCASSQGASEQIGELFFGEGSRLTVL.

This chain connects TRBV10-3 to TRBJ1-1, with a tentative D call TRBD1 (6 bases). The CDR3 is 15 residues long. V lost 1 base and J 6 bases, leaving 15 bases between the germline ends. Germline CDR1 ENHRY, CDR2 SYGVKD. In DNA form, the CDR3 reads TGTGCCATCAGTGAGTGGGGGACAAAAGGGCCTGAAGCTTTCTTT. Amino acids: CAISEWGTKGPEAFF.

The chain recombines TRBV11-2 with TRBJ2-5, with D possibly being TRBD2 (6 bases). There are 16 residues in the CDR3. Trimming removed 5 bases at V and 5 bases at J, with 21 bases between. Germline CDR1 and CDR2: SGHAT and FQNNGV. CDR3 region: CASSLSGTPKMETQYF. In DNA form, the CDR3 reads TGTGCCAGCAGCCTGTCCGGGACTCCGAAGATGGAGACCCAGTACTTC.

The chain employs TRBV20-1 and TRBJ1-5, with TRBD1 as a possible D gene (6 bases). Germline CDR1 is DFQATT and CDR2 is SNEGSKA (reference sequence). The CDR3 runs 13 residues. The V end lost 5 bases, the J end lost 4 bases, and 12 bases lay between the germline ends. CDR3 in amino acids: CSAPQGWNQPQHF. CDR3 DNA: TGCAGTGCTCCCCAGGGGTGGAATCAGCCCCAGCATTTT.

This clonotype turned up a few times. CDR3 nucleotide sequence: TGCAGTGAGAGGGGACAGGGGACCTCCTACGAGCAGTACTTC. Its translation is CSERGQGTSYEQYF. V is TRBV20-1 and J is TRBJ2-7; TRBD1 aligns across 10 bases. The CDR3 covers 14 residues. V shed 7 bases, J shed 0 bases, and the junction held 6 bases outside the gene matches. In germline, CDR1 is DFQATT, CDR2 SNEGSKA (reference sequence).

V is TRBV12-3 or TRBV12-4 and J is TRBJ2-3; TRBD2 aligns across 11 bases. CDR3 length: 15 residues. The ends lost 6 bases at V and 4 bases at J; junction bases unmatched: 6. The CDR3 loop reads CASRYSGRAPDTQYF. Written as DNA, the CDR3 is TGTGCCAGCAGATATAGCGGGAGGGCCCCAGATACGCAGTATTTT.

The chain joins TRBV10-3 to TRBJ1-2; no reliable D call. With 4 bases removed from V and 6 bases from J, the gap between germline ends came to 12 bases. Germline V gene data show CDR1 as ENHRY and CDR2 as SYGVKD. The CDR3 totals 13 residues. CDR3 residues: CAISVVSSDGYTF. In nucleotides, the CDR3 is TGTGCCATCAGTGTCGTGTCCTCGGATGGCTACACCTTC.